The 7 T cell receptor beta chains below come from one sample, sequenced in a study of T cell responses to AZD1222 COVID-19 vaccine. Clones were sequenced by immunoSEQ multiplex PCR, and TCRdb holds only the in-frame ones, with some missing. This table has some 130,000 clones, over 80% appearing once. Here the sequenced sample was peripheral blood, taken 28 days after the second AZD1222 dose. Every receptor here comes from an adult who received the AZD1222 COVID-19 vaccine.

The chain employs TRBV6-1 and TRBJ1-5; D remains ambiguous. The CDR3 extends over 13 amino acids. The germline CDR1 and CDR2 sequences are MNHNS and SASEGT. V lost 3 bases and J 7 bases, leaving 10 bases between the germline ends. The CDR3 loop is CASSEGVGQPQHF. Written as DNA, the CDR3 is TGTGCCAGCAGTGAGGGTGTCGGGCAGCCCCAGCATTTT.

The rearrangement joins TRBV6-6 to TRBJ2-5; 12 bases agree with TRBD2. The CDR3 runs 17 residues. Germline-derived CDR1 and CDR2 are MNHNY and SVGAGI (reference sequence). Unmatched junction bases numbered 9, after V lost 5 bases and J lost 2 bases. CDR3 nucleotides: TGTGCCAGCAGTCTGACTAGCGGGGGCCTCCTTCAAGAGACCCAGTACTTC. Amino acids: CASSLTSGGLLQETQYF.

The rearrangement joins TRBV4-3 to TRBJ1-4; D perhaps matches TRBD1 (5 bases). Trimming removed 1 base from V and 5 bases from J, with 11 bases in between. The V gene's germline CDR1 is LGHNA and CDR2 YSLEER. This CDR3 contains 15 residues. CDR3 bases: TGCGCCAGCAGCCAAGGGCTAGGGGAGAATGAAAAACTGTTTTTT. It translates to CASSQGLGENEKLFF.

The DNA of the CDR3 is TGTGCCAGCAGTTCGGACAGGAGCAATCAGCCCCAGCATTTT. As protein: CASSSDRSNQPQHF. The chain carries TRBV7-8 and TRBJ1-5, with TRBD1 matching over 7 bases. The CDR3 totals 14 residues. V lost 6 bases, J lost 1 base, and 3 bases stayed unmatched. Germline-derived CDR1 and CDR2 are SGHVS and FQNEAQ.

This clone was seen once. The rearrangement uses TRBV3-1 (or the pseudogene TRBV3-2) and TRBJ2-7; possibly TRBD1 for D (5 bases). Germline CDR1 LGHDT, CDR2 YNNKEL (reference sequence). The CDR3 loop spans 16 amino acids. V lost 1 base to trimming and J lost 1 base, with 14 bases between them. CDR3 sequence: CASSQGSGRESYEQYF. The CDR3, as DNA: TGTGCCAGCAGCCAAGGATCAGGGCGAGAATCCTACGAGCAGTACTTC.

The chain employs TRBV6-2 or TRBV6-3 and TRBJ1-1; 8 bases align to TRBD1. The CDR3 is 17 residues long. Germline V gene data show CDR1 as MNHEY and CDR2 as SVGEGT. After removal of 0 bases from V and 5 bases from J, the junction contained 11 bases not matched to a gene. CDR3 sequence (DNA): TGTGCCAGCAGTTACTCCATACAGGGGGACAGGACGACTGAAGCTTTCTTT. Translation: CASSYSIQGDRTTEAFF.

The V gene is TRBV7-2, the J gene TRBJ1-5, with D uncertain. Germline V lookup: CDR1 SGHTA, CDR2 FQGNSA. The CDR3 runs to 15 residues. The V end was cut by 0 bases, the J end by 1 base, with 7 bases between. CDR3 sequence reads: CASSLAPGSNQPQHF. The DNA for the CDR3 is TGTGCCAGCAGCTTAGCGCCTGGGAGCAATCAGCCCCAGCATTTT.